There are a few counts of the clone carrying this TCR beta chain. As yet, its antigen is unknown. The V gene lost 2 bases and the J gene lost 3 bases, with 13 bases spanning the gap. Per the germline V gene, CDR1 is SEHNR and CDR2 is FQNEAQ (reference sequence). The CDR3 has 15 residues. This specimen belongs to a study of cytomegalovirus exposure and HLA in healthy donors. General study findings and limits: Later analysis demonstrated an association between a missense DCLRE1C variant and TCR beta V- and J-gene trimming. Segments of the TCR beta V type were, in most cases, productive about 87% or about 30% of the time in an earlier analysis.

Amplification used 60 Vbeta primers and 13 Jbeta primers. Authors' methods: Later analysis identified 80 million to 90 million unique TCR beta chains, about 10 million shared. Using immunoSEQ multiplex PCR, the repertoire was profiled, and TCRdb retains in-frame clones only, with some absent. V, J and clone size reflect that table, while D and trimming were determined from the DNA. Of 70,000 to 95,000 clones listed, roughly four fifths are singletons. There were likely unrecorded immune exposures, though donors were nominally healthy when sampled. The J gene is TRBJ2-5, the V gene TRBV7-9, with D possibly being TRBD1 (5 bases). The source is a woman under 30 in good health and CMV-seropositive. Sequenced material: PBMCs. DNA for the CDR3: TGTGCCAGCAGCTTACTCCTCCAGGACAAAGAGACCCAGTACTTC. Amino acid sequence: CASSLLLQDKETQYF.